Listed below are T cell receptor beta chains from one sample, sequenced in a study of radiation and T cells in renal cell carcinoma. The table came from immunoSEQ multiplex PCR; TCRdb's copy has only in-frame clones and leaves some out. The sample shows approximately 92,000 clones, 85% of them seen only once. The specimen was blood, collected from a patient whose treatment included radiotherapy and nephrectomy. These receptors all stem from a man in his fifties with renal cell carcinoma. The CDR3 runs from the conserved cysteine through the conserved F or W. A D gene is named only where the DNA matches it firmly. Size is omitted from some rows. Given values are once, few, many or a class for expanded clones.

j_gene | v_gene | d_gene | abundance | CDR3aa | CDR3nt
TRBJ1-6 | TRBV6-6 | - | - | CASSPHHQGFRSPLHF | TGTGCCAGCAGTCCGCACCATCAAGGATTTCGTTCACCCCTCCACTTT
TRBJ1-4 | TRBV18 | TRBD1 | - | CASSPSYGQGNEKLFF | TGTGCCAGCTCACCCTCCTACGGACAGGGGAATGAAAAACTGTTTTTT
TRBJ2-5 | TRBV6-1 | - | - | CASSDRWGYQETQYF | TGTGCCAGCAGTGATAGGTGGGGGTACCAAGAGACCCAGTACTTC
TRBJ2-3 | TRBV5-1 | - | - | CASSVGAESNTQYF | TGCGCCAGCAGCGTGGGCGCAGAGAGTAATACGCAGTATTTT
TRBJ1-1 | TRBV10-3 | TRBD1 | - | CAIRPGTALNTEAFF | TGTGCCATCAGGCCCGGGACAGCCCTGAACACTGAAGCTTTCTTT
TRBJ2-3 | TRBV7-9 | - | once | CASSLGLDTQYF | TGTGCCAGCAGCTTAGGTTTGGATACGCAGTATTTT
TRBJ2-7 | TRBV28 | TRBD2 | few | CASSVGAGGPNEQYF | TGTGCCAGCAGCGTCGGAGCGGGAGGGCCTAACGAGCAGTACTTC
TRBJ1-1 | TRBV4-1 | TRBD1 | - | CASSQPGGTEAFF | TGCGCCAGCAGCCAACCAGGGGGCACTGAAGCTTTCTTT
TRBJ2-7 | TRBV29-1 | TRBD2 | - | CSGGLAPYEQYF | TGCAGCGGCGGACTAGCACCCTACGAGCAGTACTTC
TRBJ2-2 | TRBV10-2 | - | - | CASRMISNTGELFF | TGCGCCAGCCGGATGATATCAAACACCGGGGAGCTGTTTTTT
TRBJ1-2 | TRBV7-9 | - | - | CASSPSRDWPWDFF | TGTGCCAGCAGCCCAAGCCGGGACTGGCCTTGGGACTTCTTC
TRBJ1-1 | TRBV18 | TRBD1 | - | CASSSTRSAGGHTEAFF | TGTGCCAGCTCATCCACGAGGTCTGCAGGGGGCCACACTGAAGCTTTCTTT
TRBJ2-7 | TRBV9 | TRBD1 | - | CASSVEGASYEQYF | TGTGCCAGCAGCGTAGAGGGGGCATCCTACGAGCAGTACTTC
TRBJ2-7 | TRBV28 | TRBD1 | - | CASSDRGRVGYEQYF | TGTGCCAGCAGTGACAGGGGCAGGGTCGGCTACGAGCAGTACTTC
TRBJ2-1 | TRBV7-2 | TRBD2 | - | CASSLGGSGDYEQFF | TGTGCCAGCAGCTTAGGAGGTAGCGGGGACTATGAGCAGTTCTTC
TRBJ1-1 | TRBV7-9 | - | - | CASSSQIVPGNTEAFF | TGTGCCAGCAGCTCCCAGATAGTCCCCGGGAACACTGAAGCTTTCTTT
TRBJ2-2 | TRBV7-3 | - | - | CASSPAEYPGELFF | TGTGCCAGCAGCCCTGCCGAGTACCCCGGGGAGCTGTTTTTT
TRBJ2-3 | TRBV5-5 | - | - | CASSLIRDVGQYF | TGTGCCAGCAGCCTAATACGGGACGTAGGGCAGTATTTT
TRBJ1-2 | TRBV7-2 | - | few | CASSLGPANYGYTF | TGTGCCAGCAGCTTAGGTCCGGCTAACTATGGCTACACCTTC
TRBJ2-1 | TRBV2 | TRBD2 | - | CASSEGGRVYNEQFF | TGTGCCAGCAGTGAAGGCGGGAGGGTCTACAATGAGCAGTTCTTC
TRBJ2-5 | TRBV10-3 | - | - | CAISESSGFRETQYF | TGTGCCATCAGTGAGTCGTCAGGGTTCAGGGAGACCCAGTACTTC
TRBJ1-1 | TRBV5-1 | - | - | CASSFQGENTEAFF | TGCGCCAGCAGCTTCCAAGGGGAGAACACTGAAGCTTTCTTT
TRBJ2-6 | TRBV27 | TRBD1 | - | CASSFGQVVLSGANVLTF | TGTGCCAGCAGTTTCGGACAGGTAGTACTCTCTGGGGCCAACGTCCTGACTTTC
TRBJ1-5 | TRBV19 | - | - | CASKGGVGFQPQHF | TGTGCCAGTAAGGGAGGGGTCGGGTTTCAGCCCCAGCATTTT
TRBJ1-4 | TRBV7-9 | - | - | CASSQRSANEKLFF | TGTGCCAGCAGCCAGAGAAGTGCTAATGAAAAACTGTTTTTT
TRBJ2-3 | TRBV27 | TRBD2 | - | CASRPLADSDTQYF | TGTGCCAGCAGGCCACTAGCGGACTCAGATACGCAGTATTTT
TRBJ1-6 | TRBV10-3 | TRBD1 | - | CAIRDGQGNSPLHF | TGTGCCATCAGGGATGGACAGGGGAATTCACCCCTCCACTTT
TRBJ2-5 | TRBV5-1 | TRBD2 | - | CASSQGLAGVETQYF | TGCGCCAGCAGCCAGGGACTAGCGGGGGTTGAGACCCAGTACTTC
TRBJ1-1 | TRBV27 | - | - | CASSLFRVTEAFF | TGTGCCAGCAGTTTATTCAGGGTCACTGAAGCTTTCTTT
TRBJ1-2 | TRBV5-6 | - | - | CASSLFASSNYGYTF | TGTGCCAGCAGCTTGTTTGCCAGCTCAAACTATGGCTACACCTTC
TRBJ2-1 | TRBV9 | TRBD2 | - | CASNLGSAGGPQFF | TGTGCCAGCAACTTAGGGTCAGCGGGAGGGCCGCAGTTCTTC
TRBJ2-5 | TRBV5-1 | - | once | CASSLEGQETQYF | TGCGCCAGCAGCTTGGAGGGACAAGAGACCCAGTACTTC
TRBJ2-1 | TRBV2 | TRBD2 | - | CAAGREAGEQFF | TGTGCTGCGGGGCGGGAGGCGGGTGAGCAGTTCTTC
TRBJ1-6 | TRBV5-1 | TRBD1 | many | CASSATDRVGLAYNSPLHF | TGCGCCAGCAGCGCGACGGACAGGGTCGGTCTCGCCTATAATTCACCCCTCCACTTT
TRBJ2-2 | TRBV14 | TRBD2 | - | CASSHVGLAGHTGELFF | TGTGCCAGCAGCCACGTCGGACTAGCGGGACACACCGGGGAGCTGTTTTTT
TRBJ1-5 | TRBV2 | - | few | CASSLSRAGNQPQHF | TGTGCCAGCAGTTTATCCAGGGCAGGCAATCAGCCCCAGCATTTT
TRBJ2-6 | TRBV7-9 | TRBD2 | - | CASSLSRGGTGANVLTF | TGTGCCAGCAGCTTATCACGGGGAGGGACTGGGGCCAACGTCCTGACTTTC
TRBJ2-7 | TRBV7-9 | - | - | CASSLPPTYEQYF | TGTGCCAGCAGCCTTCCCCCTACCTACGAGCAGTACTTC
TRBJ2-3 | TRBV27 | TRBD1 | - | CASSFRRSTGRSDTQYF | TGTGCCAGCAGTTTCCGCCGTTCGACAGGGCGATCAGATACGCAGTATTTT
TRBJ2-1 | TRBV27 | TRBD2 | - | CASSPVSSGVANEQFF | TGTGCCAGCAGTCCCGTCTCTAGCGGGGTGGCTAATGAGCAGTTCTTC
TRBJ2-5 | TRBV4-1 | - | few | CASSQNRDIRETQYF | TGCGCCAGCAGCCAAAACCGGGACATCCGTGAGACCCAGTACTTC
TRBJ2-5 | TRBV5-4 | - | - | CASSSLDSGLYQETQYF | TGTGCCAGCAGTTCCCTGGACTCTGGTCTGTACCAAGAGACCCAGTACTTC
TRBJ1-5 | TRBV6-1 | - | - | CASMGSNQPQHF | TGTGCCAGCATGGGTAGCAATCAGCCCCAGCATTTT
TRBJ1-4 | TRBV6-1 | - | - | CASSEGITNEKLFF | TGTGCCAGCAGTGAAGGGATAACTAATGAAAAACTGTTTTTT
TRBJ2-1 | TRBV7-8 | - | - | CASSSGESSYNEQFF | TGTGCCAGCAGCTCGGGGGAGAGCTCCTACAATGAGCAGTTCTTC
TRBJ2-7 | TRBV30 | - | many | CAWSVGGVRHEQYF | TGTGCCTGGAGTGTTGGGGGAGTTAGACACGAGCAGTACTTC
TRBJ1-6 | TRBV19 | TRBD1 | - | CASTRQGSSSPLHF | TGTGCCAGTACCAGACAGGGATCGTCTTCACCCCTCCACTTT
TRBJ2-1 | TRBV7-9 | - | - | CASSQRLGLAHHYNEQFF | TGTGCCAGCAGCCAAAGGTTGGGTCTAGCGCATCATTACAATGAGCAGTTCTTC
TRBJ1-1 | TRBV6-5 | - | - | CASRWGENTEAFF | TGTGCCAGCAGATGGGGGGAGAACACTGAAGCTTTCTTT
TRBJ2-7 | TRBV9 | - | - | CASSVVPTDPYEQYF | TGTGCCAGCAGCGTAGTCCCCACCGACCCCTACGAGCAGTACTTC
TRBJ1-5 | TRBV18 | - | - | CASSPQAGSDQPQHF | TGTGCCAGCTCACCACAAGCAGGTTCGGATCAGCCCCAGCATTTT
TRBJ2-2 | TRBV7-8 | TRBD2 | - | CASRNPGLAGTGELFF | TGTGCCAGCAGAAATCCGGGACTAGCGGGCACCGGGGAGCTGTTTTTT
TRBJ2-1 | TRBV7-8 | TRBD2 | - | CASSLRLAGGYNEQFF | TGTGCCAGCAGCTTACGGCTAGCGGGGGGGTACAATGAGCAGTTCTTC
TRBJ1-1 | TRBV28 | - | - | CASSADPQNTEAFF | TGTGCCAGCAGTGCCGACCCCCAGAACACTGAAGCTTTCTTT
TRBJ2-7 | TRBV5-1 | - | - | CASSLGEGHFYEQYF | TGCGCCAGCAGCTTGGGAGAGGGCCATTTCTACGAGCAGTACTTC
TRBJ1-1 | TRBV30 | - | - | CAWSVVGGTEAFF | TGTGCCTGGAGTGTTGTCGGCGGAACTGAAGCTTTCTTT
TRBJ2-2 | TRBV19 | - | - | CASSPGTPGELFF | TGTGCCAGTAGTCCCGGGACCCCCGGGGAGCTGTTTTTT
TRBJ1-1 | TRBV27 | TRBD1 | - | CASSLDRVNTEAFF | TGTGCCAGCAGTTTAGACAGGGTGAACACTGAAGCTTTCTTT